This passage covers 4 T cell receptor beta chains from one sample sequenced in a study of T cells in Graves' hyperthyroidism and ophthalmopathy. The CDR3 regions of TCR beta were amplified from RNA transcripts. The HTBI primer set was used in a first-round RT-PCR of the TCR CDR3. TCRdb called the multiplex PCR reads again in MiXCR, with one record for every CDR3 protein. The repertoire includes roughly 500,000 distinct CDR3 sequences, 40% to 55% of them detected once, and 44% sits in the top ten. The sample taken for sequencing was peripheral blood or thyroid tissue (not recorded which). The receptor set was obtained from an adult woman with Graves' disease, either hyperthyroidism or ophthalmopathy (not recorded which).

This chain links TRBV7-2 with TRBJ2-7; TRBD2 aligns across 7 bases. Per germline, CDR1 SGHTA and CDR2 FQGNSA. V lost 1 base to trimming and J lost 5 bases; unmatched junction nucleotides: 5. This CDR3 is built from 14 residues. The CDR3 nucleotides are TGTGCCAGCAGCTTAGTGGGGACTAACAACGAGCAGTACTTC. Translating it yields CASSLVGTNNEQYF.

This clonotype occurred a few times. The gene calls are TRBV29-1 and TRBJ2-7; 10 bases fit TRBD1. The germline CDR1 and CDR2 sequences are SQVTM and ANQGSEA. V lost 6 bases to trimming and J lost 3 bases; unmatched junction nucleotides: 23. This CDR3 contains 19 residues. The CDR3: CSVGSSLGPLGQGIYEQYF. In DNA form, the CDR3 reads TGCAGCGTCGGGAGCAGCTTAGGTCCATTGGGACAGGGGATCTACGAGCAGTACTTC.

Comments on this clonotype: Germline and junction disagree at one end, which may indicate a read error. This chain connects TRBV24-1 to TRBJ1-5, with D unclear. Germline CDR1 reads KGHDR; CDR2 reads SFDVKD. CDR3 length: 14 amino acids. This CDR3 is CATSDASSPQPRHF. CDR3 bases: TGTGCCACCAGTGACGCATCTTCCCCTCAGCCCCGGCATTTT.

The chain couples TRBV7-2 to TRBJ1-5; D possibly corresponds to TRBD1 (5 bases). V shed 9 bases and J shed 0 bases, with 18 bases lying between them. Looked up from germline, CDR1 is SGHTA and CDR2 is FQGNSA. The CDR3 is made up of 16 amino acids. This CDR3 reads CASSHRQTYSNQPQHF. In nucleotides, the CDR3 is TGTGCCAGTAGTCATCGACAGACTTATAGCAATCAGCCCCAGCATTTT.